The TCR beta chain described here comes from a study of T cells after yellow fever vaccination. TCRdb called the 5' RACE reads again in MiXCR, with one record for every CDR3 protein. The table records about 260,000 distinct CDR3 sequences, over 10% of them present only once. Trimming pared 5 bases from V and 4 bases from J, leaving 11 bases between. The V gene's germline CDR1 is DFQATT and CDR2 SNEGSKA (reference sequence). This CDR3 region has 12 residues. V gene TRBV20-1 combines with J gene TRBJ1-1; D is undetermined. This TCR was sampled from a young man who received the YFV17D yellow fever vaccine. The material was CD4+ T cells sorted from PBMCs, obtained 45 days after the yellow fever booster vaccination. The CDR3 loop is CSACEGLTEAFF. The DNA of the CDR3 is TGCAGTGCTTGTGAGGGCCTCACTGAAGCTTTCTTT.